This is a list of T cell receptor beta chains from one sample in a study of blood T cell repertoires in COVID-19. Sequencing used immunoSEQ multiplex PCR; TCRdb keeps in-frame clones, though not all of them. The sample yields about 160,000 clones, 90% seen once. The sample was peripheral blood. The source of these receptors is a man aged 55 to 70 with active or convalescent COVID-19. Both conserved end residues are part of each CDR3. The D gene is left open where the match is weak. The listing skips clone size in some rows; elsewhere it reads once, few, many or a size class.

v_call,clone_size,j_call,d_call,cdr3_aa,cdr3_nt
TRBV3-1/TRBV3-2,NA,TRBJ2-7,NA,CASSQDGRPSYEQYF,TGTGCCAGCAGCCAAGATGGGAGACCCTCCTACGAGCAGTACTTC
TRBV6-5,NA,TRBJ1-2,TRBD1,CASSYDRAHGYTF,TGTGCCAGCAGTTATGACAGGGCGCACGGCTACACCTTC
TRBV5-1,NA,TRBJ2-7,TRBD2,CASSSRFSGGYEQYF,TGCGCCAGCAGCTCCAGATTTAGCGGGGGCTACGAGCAGTACTTC
TRBV5-6,NA,TRBJ2-5,NA,CASSLATGVQETQYF,TGTGCCAGCAGCTTGGCAACGGGGGTACAAGAGACCCAGTACTTC
TRBV5-1,NA,TRBJ2-7,TRBD2,CASSPQGLANEQYF,TGCGCCAGCAGCCCACAAGGACTAGCGAACGAGCAGTACTTC
TRBV24-1,NA,TRBJ2-2,TRBD2,CATSAGGVDGELFF,TGTGCCACCAGCGCCGGGGGGGTTGACGGGGAGCTGTTTTTT
TRBV27,NA,TRBJ1-6,TRBD1,CASKRTGTGNSPLHF,TGTGCCAGCAAGCGAACCGGGACAGGGAATTCACCCCTCCACTTT
TRBV29-1,NA,TRBJ1-6,NA,CSVAGSPNLNSPLHF,TGCAGCGTTGCGGGGAGCCCGAACCTTAATTCACCCCTCCACTTT
TRBV10-1,once,TRBJ2-2,NA,CATSGATGELFF,TGCGCCACCAGCGGTGCCACCGGGGAGCTGTTTTTT
TRBV28,NA,TRBJ1-1,TRBD1,CASSPTGGGTEAFF,TGTGCCAGCAGTCCGACAGGGGGAGGCACTGAAGCTTTCTTT